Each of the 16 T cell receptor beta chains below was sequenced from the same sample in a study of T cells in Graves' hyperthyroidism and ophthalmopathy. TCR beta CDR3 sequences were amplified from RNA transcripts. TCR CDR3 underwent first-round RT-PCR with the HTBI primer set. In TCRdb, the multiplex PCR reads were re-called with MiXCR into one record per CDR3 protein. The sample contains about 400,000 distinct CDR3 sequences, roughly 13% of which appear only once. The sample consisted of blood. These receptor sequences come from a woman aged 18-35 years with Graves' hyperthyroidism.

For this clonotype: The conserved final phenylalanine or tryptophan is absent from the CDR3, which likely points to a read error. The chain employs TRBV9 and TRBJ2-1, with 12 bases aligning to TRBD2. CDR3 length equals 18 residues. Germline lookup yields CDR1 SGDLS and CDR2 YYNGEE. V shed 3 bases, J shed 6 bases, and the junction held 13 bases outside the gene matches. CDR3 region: CASSGASGRARWGNEQFY. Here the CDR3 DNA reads TGTGCCAGCAGCGGAGCTAGCGGGAGGGCCAGGTGGGGCAATGAGCAGTTCTAC.

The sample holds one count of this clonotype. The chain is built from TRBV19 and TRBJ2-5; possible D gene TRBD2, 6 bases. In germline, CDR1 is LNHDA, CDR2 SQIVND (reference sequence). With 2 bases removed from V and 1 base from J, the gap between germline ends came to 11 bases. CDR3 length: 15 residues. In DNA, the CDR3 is TGTGCCAGTAGTATATGGAGGGCCCCCCAAGAGACCCAGTACTTC. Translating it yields CASSIWRAPQETQYF.

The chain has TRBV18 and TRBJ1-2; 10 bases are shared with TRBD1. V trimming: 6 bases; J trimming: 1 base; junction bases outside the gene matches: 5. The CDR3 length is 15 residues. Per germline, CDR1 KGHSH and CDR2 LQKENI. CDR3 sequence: CASSGTGDFNYGYTF. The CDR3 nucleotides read TGTGCCAGCTCCGGGACAGGGGACTTTAACTATGGCTACACCTTC.

In DNA, the CDR3 is TGTGCCTGGAGTACCCCCCTCCTCGGTAGGTCCTACGAGCAGTACTTC. This encodes CAWSTPLLGRSYEQYF. V and J are TRBV30 and TRBJ2-7; D uncertain. V lost 2 bases and J 1 base, leaving 18 bases between the germline ends. CDR1 is GTSNPN, CDR2 SVGIG, per germline (reference sequence). The CDR3 runs to 16 residues.

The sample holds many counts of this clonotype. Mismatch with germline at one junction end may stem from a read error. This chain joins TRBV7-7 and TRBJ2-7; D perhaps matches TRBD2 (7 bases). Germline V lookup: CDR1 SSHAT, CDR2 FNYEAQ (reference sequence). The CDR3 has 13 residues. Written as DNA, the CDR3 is TGTGCTAGCAGCCTTCAGAGGGGGGGGGAGCAGTACTTC. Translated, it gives CASSLQRGGEQYF. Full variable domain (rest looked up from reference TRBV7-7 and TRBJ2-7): GAGVSQSPRYKVTKRGQDVTLRCDPISSHATLYWYQQALGQGPEFLTYFNYEAQPDKSGLPSDRFSAERPEGSISTLTIQRTEQRDSAMYRCASSLQRGGEQYFGPGTRLTVT.

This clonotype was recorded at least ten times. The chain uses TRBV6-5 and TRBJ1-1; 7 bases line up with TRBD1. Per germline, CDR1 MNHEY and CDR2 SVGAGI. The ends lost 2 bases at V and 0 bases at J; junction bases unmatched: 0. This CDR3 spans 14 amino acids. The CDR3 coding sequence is TGTGCCAGCAGTTACGGGACAGTGAACACTGAAGCTTTCTTT. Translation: CASSYGTVNTEAFF.

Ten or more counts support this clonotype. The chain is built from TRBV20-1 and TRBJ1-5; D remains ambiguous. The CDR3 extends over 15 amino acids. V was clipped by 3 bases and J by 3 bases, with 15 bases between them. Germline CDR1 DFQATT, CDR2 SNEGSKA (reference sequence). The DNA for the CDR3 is TGCAGTGCTAGGCATGACTCCCTGTTCAATCAGCCCCAGCATTTT. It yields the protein CSARHDSLFNQPQHF.

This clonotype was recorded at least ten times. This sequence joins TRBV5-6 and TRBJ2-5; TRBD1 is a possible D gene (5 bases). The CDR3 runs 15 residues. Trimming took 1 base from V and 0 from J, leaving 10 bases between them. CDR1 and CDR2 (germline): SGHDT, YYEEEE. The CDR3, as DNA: TGTGCCAGCAGCTTGACACAGGTGAACCAAGAGACCCAGTACTTC. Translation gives CASSLTQVNQETQYF.

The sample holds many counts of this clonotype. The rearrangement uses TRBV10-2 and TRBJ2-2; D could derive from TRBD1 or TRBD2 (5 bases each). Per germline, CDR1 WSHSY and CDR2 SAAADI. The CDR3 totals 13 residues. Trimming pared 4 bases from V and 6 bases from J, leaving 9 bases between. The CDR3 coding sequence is TGCGCCAGCAGTGTGGGGGTTTCCGGGGAGCTGTTTTTT. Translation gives CASSVGVSGELFF.

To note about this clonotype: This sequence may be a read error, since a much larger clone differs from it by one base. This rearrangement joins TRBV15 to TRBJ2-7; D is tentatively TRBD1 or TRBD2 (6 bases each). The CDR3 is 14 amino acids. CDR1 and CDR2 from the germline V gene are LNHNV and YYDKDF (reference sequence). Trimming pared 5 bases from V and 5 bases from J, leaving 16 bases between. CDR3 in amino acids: CATSPPGGLHEQYF. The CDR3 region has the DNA TGTGCCACCAGCCCGCCTGGGGGGCTCCACGAGCAGTACTTC.

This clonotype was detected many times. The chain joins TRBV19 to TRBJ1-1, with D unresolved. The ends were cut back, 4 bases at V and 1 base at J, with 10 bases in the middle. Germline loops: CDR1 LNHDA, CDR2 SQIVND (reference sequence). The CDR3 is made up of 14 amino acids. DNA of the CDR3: TGTGCCAGTAGTACGGGATTCGAGAACACTGAAGCTTTCTTT. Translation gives CASSTGFENTEAFF. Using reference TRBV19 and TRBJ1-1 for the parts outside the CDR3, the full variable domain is DGGITQSPKYLFRKEGQNVTLSCEQNLNHDAMYWYRQDPGQGLRLIYYSQIVNDFQKGDIAEGYSVSREKKESFPLTVTSAQKNPTAFYLCASSTGFENTEAFFGQGTRLTVV.

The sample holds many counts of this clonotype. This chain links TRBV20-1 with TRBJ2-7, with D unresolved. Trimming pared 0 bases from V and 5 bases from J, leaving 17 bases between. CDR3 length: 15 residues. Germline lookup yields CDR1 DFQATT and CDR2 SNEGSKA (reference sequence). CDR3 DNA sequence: TGCAGTGCTAGAGATGTCGGACGGTACCTAAACGAGCAGTACTTC. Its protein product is CSARDVGRYLNEQYF.

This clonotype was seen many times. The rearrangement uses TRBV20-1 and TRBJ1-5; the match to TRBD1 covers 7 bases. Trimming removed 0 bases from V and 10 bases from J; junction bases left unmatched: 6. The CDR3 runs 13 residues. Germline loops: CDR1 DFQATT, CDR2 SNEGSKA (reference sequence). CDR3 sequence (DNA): TGCAGTGCTAGAGATAGACAGGGTTTTCCCCAGCATTTT. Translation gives CSARDRQGFPQHF.

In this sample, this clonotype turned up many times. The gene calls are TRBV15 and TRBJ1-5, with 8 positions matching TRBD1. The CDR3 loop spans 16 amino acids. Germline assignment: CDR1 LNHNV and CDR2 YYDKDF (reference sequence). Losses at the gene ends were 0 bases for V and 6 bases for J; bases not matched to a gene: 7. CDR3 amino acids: CATSRDPQGAGQPQHF. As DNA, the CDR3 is TGTGCCACCAGCAGAGATCCTCAGGGGGCGGGTCAGCCCCAGCATTTT.

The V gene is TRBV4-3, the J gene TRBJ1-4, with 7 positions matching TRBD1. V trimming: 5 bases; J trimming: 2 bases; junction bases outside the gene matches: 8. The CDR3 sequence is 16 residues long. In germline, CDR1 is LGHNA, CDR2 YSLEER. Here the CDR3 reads CASSARMTGTNEKLFF. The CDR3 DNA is TGCGCCAGCAGCGCCCGAATGACAGGGACTAATGAAAAACTGTTTTTT.

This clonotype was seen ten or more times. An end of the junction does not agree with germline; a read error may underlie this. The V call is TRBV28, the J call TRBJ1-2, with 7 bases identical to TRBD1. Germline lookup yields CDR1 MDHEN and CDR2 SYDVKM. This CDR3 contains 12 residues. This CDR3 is CASSLYRGGYTF. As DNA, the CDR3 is TGTGCCAGCAGCTTATACAGGGGCGGCTACACCTTC.